This TCR beta chain was profiled in a study of blood T cell repertoires in COVID-19. V lost 10 bases and J lost 7; bases outside the gene matches: 11. The CDR3 has 15 amino acids. Germline loops: CDR1 MDHEN, CDR2 SYDVKM. The data were produced by immunoSEQ multiplex PCR, yet TCRdb's version contains in-frame clones alone and is incomplete. The sample yields fewer than 700,000 clones, 85% to 90% seen once. The sequence derives from a woman between 50 and 59 years old with COVID-19, enrolled during active disease. The rearrangement links TRBV28 to TRBJ1-6, with TRBD1 matching 9 bases. The source material was peripheral blood. CDR3 nucleotides: TGTGCCACCCTGGACAGGGGTAGGGGAAATTCACCCCTCCACTTT. Translating gives CATLDRGRGNSPLHF.